Following are 8 T cell receptor beta chains from one sample sequenced in a study of shared clonotypes between healthy human individuals. Assay used: immunoSEQ multiplex PCR; TCRdb lists only in-frame clones, some missing. The table has more than 2 million clones, 85% to 95% seen once; the top ten hold 0.13%. The sequenced sample consisted of naive CD4+ T cells sorted from blood. Subset reported: CD45RA+ positively selected. The receptors come from a man younger than 35 in good health.

This CDR3 is CASSTRSGGWGEQYF. The CDR3 DNA reads as TGTGCCAGCAGCACCCGGAGCGGGGGCTGGGGCGAGCAGTACTTC. V usage is TRBV5-8 and J usage is TRBJ2-7, with 8 bases matching TRBD2. The ends lost 4 bases at V and 6 bases at J; junction bases unmatched: 12. There are 15 residues in the CDR3. CDR1 SGHTS and CDR2 YDEGEE come from the germline V gene.

The chain carries TRBV30 and TRBJ1-2; D might be TRBD1 (6 bases). Germline V gene sequence: CDR1 GTSNPN, CDR2 SVGIG (reference sequence). This CDR3 is 16 amino acids long. Trimming pared 4 bases from V and 2 bases from J, leaving 20 bases between. CDR3 in DNA: TGTGCCTGGAACCCGCGGGACACGTATCGAAACTATGGCTACACCTTC. Its translation is CAWNPRDTYRNYGYTF.

The V and J genes are TRBV5-4 and TRBJ2-1; D gene unclear. The length of the CDR3 is 15 residues. Germline V gives CDR1 SGHNT, CDR2 YYREEE (reference sequence). V was pared by 1 base and J by 1 base, with 9 bases between. The CDR3 DNA follows: TGTGCCAGCAGCTTGTCTCCAGCTTCCTACAATGAGCAGTTCTTC. It yields the protein CASSLSPASYNEQFF.

V and J are TRBV6-5 and TRBJ1-6; a possible D gene is TRBD1 (5 bases). The CDR3 sequence is 14 residues long. Germline V gives CDR1 MNHEY, CDR2 SVGAGI. Trimming pared 5 bases from V and 6 bases from J, leaving 11 bases between. In DNA form, the CDR3 reads TGTGCCAGCAGTACGGGGGTCGCTAATTCACCCCTCCACTTT. Protein sequence: CASSTGVANSPLHF.

A word on this clone: A clone one base away is much larger, so this may be a read error. The chain employs TRBV11-3 and TRBJ2-4; D ambiguous. The CDR3 covers 12 residues. V lost 3 bases to trimming and J lost 4 bases, with 4 bases between them. Germline V gene sequence: CDR1 SGHNT, CDR2 YENEEA. In DNA, the CDR3 is TGTGCCAGCAGCTTGAGGAAAAACATTCAGTACTTC. Translated: CASSLRKNIQYF.

The chain has TRBV30 and TRBJ1-4; D is ambiguous. Looked up from germline, CDR1 is GTSNPN and CDR2 is SVGIG (reference sequence). V dropped 5 bases and J dropped 8 bases, with 12 bases sitting between them. This CDR3 contains 12 residues. In DNA form, the CDR3 reads TGTGCCTGGGGCTCCACTGGGGAAAAACTGTTTTTT. The encoded protein is CAWGSTGEKLFF.

In this sample, this clone turned up once. V gene TRBV7-8 combines with J gene TRBJ2-3; D gene ambiguous. The CDR3 contains 15 residues. V was pared by 5 bases and J by 4 bases, with 16 bases between. Germline CDR1 reads SGHVS; CDR2 reads FQNEAQ. DNA for the CDR3: TGTGCCAGCAGCCGCCGCCGCCTAGAGGCAGATACGCAGTATTTT. It codes for CASSRRRLEADTQYF.

The rearrangement uses TRBV7-2 and TRBJ2-7; no clear D. This CDR3 spans 14 amino acids. The V and J ends lost 5 bases and 2 bases respectively, with 13 bases between them. The germline V gene has CDR1 SGHTA and CDR2 FQGNSA. CDR3 amino acids: CASSPAALTYEQYF. In DNA, the CDR3 is TGTGCCAGCAGCCCGGCGGCACTTACCTACGAGCAGTACTTC.